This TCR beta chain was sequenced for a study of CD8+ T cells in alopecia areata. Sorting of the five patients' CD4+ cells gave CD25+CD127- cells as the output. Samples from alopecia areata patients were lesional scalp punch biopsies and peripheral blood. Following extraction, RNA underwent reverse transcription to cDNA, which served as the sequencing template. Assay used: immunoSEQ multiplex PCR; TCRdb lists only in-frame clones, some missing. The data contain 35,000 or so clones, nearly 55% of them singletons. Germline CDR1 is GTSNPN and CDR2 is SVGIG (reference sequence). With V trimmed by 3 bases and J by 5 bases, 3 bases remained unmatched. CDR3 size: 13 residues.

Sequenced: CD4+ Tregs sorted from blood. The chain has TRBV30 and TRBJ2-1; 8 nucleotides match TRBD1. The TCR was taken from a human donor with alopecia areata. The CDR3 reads CAWSRQGNNEQFF. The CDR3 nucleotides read TGTGCCTGGAGCCGACAGGGGAACAATGAGCAGTTCTTC.